What follows describes a single T cell receptor (beta chain). Its antigen is currently unknown. This specimen comes from a study of vaccination effects on CD4 cells after COVID-19. TCRdb's copy holds only in-frame clones and misses some; the assay was immunoSEQ multiplex PCR. The sample includes about 23,000 clones, around 72% of them seen just once. Regarding the study as a whole: Clones from infection and from vaccination both contracted markedly late after vaccination. Limitations: small convalescent group and missing early post-infection timepoints.

CDR3 length equals 16 residues. Trimming removed 1 base at V and 0 bases at J, with 9 bases between. Germline V gives CDR1 SEHNR, CDR2 FQNEAQ (reference sequence). Prior to sequencing, the ViraFEST assay stimulated PBMC with viral peptide pools, which expanded the antigen-specific CD4+ T cells. The culture ran for about 11 days, and then CD4+ T cells were isolated. None of these healthy vaccinees had been infected with SARS-CoV-2 before vaccination. Every well housed two million PBMC, which grew in culture alongside about 9 IU/ml IL-2 and 10 ug/ml peptides. Cells had half their medium changed to IL-2 medium on days 3 and 7.

The origin of this receptor is a human donor who received a COVID-19 vaccine. This rearrangement joins TRBV7-9 to TRBJ1-4, with unresolved D. The material was CD4+ T cells from PBMCs cultured with SARS-CoV-2 spike peptides, obtained before COVID-19 vaccination. The chain's CDR3 is CASSLGRSATNEKLFF. Here the CDR3 DNA reads TGTGCCAGCAGCTTAGGAAGGAGCGCAACTAATGAAAAACTGTTTTTT.